The T cell receptor beta chain under discussion was sequenced for a study of T cell changes during pregnancy in multiple sclerosis. Between the trimmed V and J ends, which lost 1 base and 6 bases, there was a span of 16 bases. Germline CDR1 reads SGHAT; CDR2 reads FQNNGV. The CDR3 is 16 amino acids. Some clones are missing from TCRdb's copy, which holds only in-frame ones; the method was immunoSEQ multiplex PCR. Of roughly 48,000 clones listed, around 92% were seen once; the top ten hold more than 0.7%. The table lists this clone with a few counts. V is TRBV11-2 and J is TRBJ2-1; tentative D call: TRBD1 (6 bases). The starting material was CD4+ T cells from peripheral blood mononuclear cells, obtained in the second trimester of pregnancy. The clonotype comes from a female donor in good health, enrolled as a control in a pregnancy study. The CDR3 here is CASSLVQGIVSNEQFF. CDR3 in DNA: TGTGCCAGCAGCTTAGTCCAGGGGATAGTGAGCAATGAGCAGTTCTTC.